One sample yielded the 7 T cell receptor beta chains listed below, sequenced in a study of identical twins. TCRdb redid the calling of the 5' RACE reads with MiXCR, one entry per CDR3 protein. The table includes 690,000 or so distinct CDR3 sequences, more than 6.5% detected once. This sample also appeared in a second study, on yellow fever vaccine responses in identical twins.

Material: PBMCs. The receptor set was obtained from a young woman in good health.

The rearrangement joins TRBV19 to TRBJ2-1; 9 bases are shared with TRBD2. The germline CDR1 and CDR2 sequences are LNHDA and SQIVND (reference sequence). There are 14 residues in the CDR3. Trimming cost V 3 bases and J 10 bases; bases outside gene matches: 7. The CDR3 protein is CASSIKAGGQEQFF. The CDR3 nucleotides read TGTGCCAGTAGTATCAAAGCGGGAGGTCAGGAGCAGTTCTTC.

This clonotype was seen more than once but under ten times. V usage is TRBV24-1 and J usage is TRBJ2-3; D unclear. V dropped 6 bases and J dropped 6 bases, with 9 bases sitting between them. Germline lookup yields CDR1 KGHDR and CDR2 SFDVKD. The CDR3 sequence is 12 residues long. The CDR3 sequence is CATSLHGDTQYF. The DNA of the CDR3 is TGTGCCACCAGTCTTCATGGGGATACGCAGTATTTT.

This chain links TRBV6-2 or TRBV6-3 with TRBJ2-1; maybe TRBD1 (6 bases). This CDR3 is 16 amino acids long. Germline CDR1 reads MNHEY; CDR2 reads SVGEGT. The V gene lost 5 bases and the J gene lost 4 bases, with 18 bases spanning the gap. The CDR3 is CASSRRTPRGYNEQFF. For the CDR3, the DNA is TGTGCCAGCAGTCGAAGGACCCCGAGGGGGTACAATGAGCAGTTCTTC.

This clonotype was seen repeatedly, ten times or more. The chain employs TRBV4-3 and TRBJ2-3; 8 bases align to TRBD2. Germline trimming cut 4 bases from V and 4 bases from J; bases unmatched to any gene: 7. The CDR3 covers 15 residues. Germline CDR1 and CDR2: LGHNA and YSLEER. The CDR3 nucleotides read TGCGCCAGCAGCCGATCAGCGGGAGAACCAGATACGCAGTATTTT. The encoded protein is CASSRSAGEPDTQYF.

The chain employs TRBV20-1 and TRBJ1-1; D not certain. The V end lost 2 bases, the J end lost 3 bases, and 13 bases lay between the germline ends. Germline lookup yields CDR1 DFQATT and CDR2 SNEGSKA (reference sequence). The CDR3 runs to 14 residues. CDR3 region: CSARSPGVYTEAFF. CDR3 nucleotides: TGCAGTGCTAGATCCCCCGGGGTGTACACTGAAGCTTTCTTT.

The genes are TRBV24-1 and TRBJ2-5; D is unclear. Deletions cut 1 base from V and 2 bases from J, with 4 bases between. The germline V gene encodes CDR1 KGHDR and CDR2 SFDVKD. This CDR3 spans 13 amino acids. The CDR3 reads CATSDFGQETQYF. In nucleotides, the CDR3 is TGTGCCACCAGTGATTTCGGACAAGAGACCCAGTACTTC.

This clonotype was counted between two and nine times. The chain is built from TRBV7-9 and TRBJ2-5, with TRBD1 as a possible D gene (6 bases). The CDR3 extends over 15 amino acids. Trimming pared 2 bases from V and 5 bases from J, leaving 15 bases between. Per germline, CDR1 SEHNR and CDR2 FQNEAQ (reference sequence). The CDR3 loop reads CASSLLDRGYETQYF. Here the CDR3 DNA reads TGTGCCAGCAGCTTATTGGATAGGGGGTATGAGACCCAGTACTTC.